What follows are 15 T cell receptor beta chains derived from one specimen sequenced in a study of T-cell reconstitution after alpha-beta-depleted transplantation in children listed by TCRdb under 2016. In the paper's terms, the treatment or condition label means: allogeneic hematopoietic cell transplantation with graft depleted of TCRalphabeta T cells and CD19 B cells. Library preparation employed PCR. TCRdb names Illumina HiSeq 2500 as the instrument used. TCR library preparation used molecular barcoding, with unique molecular identifiers applied to normalize quantification of the TCRbeta repertoire. TCRdb handled the public reads itself, with Q25 trimming in fastp and clone calling in MiXCR, and kept productive beta chains. Records with the same CDR3 protein are collapsed into one entry carrying the most frequent genes and DNA. The sample table contains roughly 400,000 distinct CDR3 sequences; only one count was recorded for about 40% of them. The biggest ten clones account for roughly 27% of the sample.

The sequenced sample was PBMCs, obtained before TCRalphabeta/CD19-depleted stem cell transplant. The source of these receptors is a girl aged 2-10 years with aplastic anemia, due to receive a stem cell transplant.

This clonotype was found a few times. J is TRBJ1-5 and V is TRBV12-3 or TRBV12-4, with 8 bases aligning to TRBD1. The J segment lost 6 bases and the V segment lost 4 bases, leaving 5 bases of the junction unmatched. The CDR3 is 14 amino acids. CDR3 nucleotides: TGTGCCAGCAGTTATGACAGGGGTGGTCAGCCCCAGCATTTT. Translation: CASSYDRGGQPQHF.

This clonotype was observed a handful of times. The chain combines TRBV20-1 with TRBJ1-4, with a weak D call TRBD1 (5 bases). The CDR3 is 13 residues long. Germline loops: CDR1 DFQATT, CDR2 SNEGSKA (reference sequence). V lost 6 bases, J lost 8 bases, and 16 bases lay in between. CDR3 nucleotides: TGCAGTGCCACCTGGGGACTCAGGGAAAAACTGTTTTTT. Encoded protein: CSATWGLREKLFF.

This clonotype appeared a single time. The chain combines TRBV7-6 with TRBJ1-2; 9 nucleotides align to TRBD1. CDR3 length: 18 amino acids. Germline V gene sequence: CDR1 SGHVS, CDR2 FNYEAQ. V gave up 5 bases and J gave up 4 bases; unmatched junction bases: 17. CDR3 DNA sequence: TGTGCCAGCAGCCCGGCCGCTGGACAGGGGTCTTTTAGCTATGGCTACACCTTC. Residues: CASSPAAGQGSFSYGYTF.

The V gene is TRBV6-1, the J gene TRBJ1-1; 9 bases align to TRBD1. V lost 5 bases, J lost 1 base, and 5 bases stayed unmatched. This CDR3 has 15 amino acids. Germline V gene data show CDR1 as MNHNS and CDR2 as SASEGT. The CDR3 region is CASSRDRAANTEAFF. The CDR3 coding sequence is TGTGCCAGCAGTCGGGACAGGGCCGCGAACACTGAAGCTTTCTTT.

This clonotype was counted a few times. This chain uses TRBV29-1 with TRBJ1-1; possible D gene TRBD1, 5 bases. The CDR3 runs 12 residues. Per the germline V gene, CDR1 is SQVTM and CDR2 is ANQGSEA. The germline V and J ends were trimmed by 2 bases and 3 bases, with 7 bases remaining between them. In nucleotides, the CDR3 is TGCAGCGTTGAACGGGGGTACACTGAAGCTTTCTTT. This translates into CSVERGYTEAFF.

The J gene is TRBJ2-1, the V gene TRBV11-1; the D gene is possibly TRBD1 (6 bases). CDR3 length: 14 residues. CDR1 and CDR2 (germline): SGHAT, FQDESV (reference sequence). V was cut by 7 bases and J by 0 bases, with 10 bases left in between. CDR3 sequence reads: CASKRGSSYNEQFF. As DNA, the CDR3 is TGTGCCAGCAAGAGGGGGAGCTCCTACAATGAGCAGTTCTTC.

The table lists this clonotype with many counts. CDR3 coding DNA: TGCGCCAGCAGCCCCGACAGGTTGCCGGATACGCAGTATTTT. It codes for CASSPDRLPDTQYF. The V call is TRBV5-1, the J call TRBJ2-3, with D possibly TRBD1 on 6 matching bases. V was cut by 4 bases and J by 6 bases, with 15 bases left in between. The CDR3 spans 14 residues. Germline V gene lookup returns CDR1 SGHRS and CDR2 YFSETQ.

There are many counts of this clonotype. The genes are TRBV5-1 and TRBJ2-2; TRBD2 agrees at 11 bases. The V segment lost 1 base and the J segment 0 bases; nucleotides outside the gene matches: 2. Germline CDR1 and CDR2: SGHRS and YFSETQ. CDR3 size: 17 residues. As DNA, the CDR3 is TGCGCCAGCAGCTTGTGGACTAGCGGGTCGAACACCGGGGAGCTGTTTTTT. It is translated as CASSLWTSGSNTGELFF.

A few counts support this clonotype. The V call is TRBV30, the J call TRBJ2-1; 11 nucleotides agree with TRBD1. This CDR3 has 19 residues. Germline V gives CDR1 GTSNPN, CDR2 SVGIG (reference sequence). Germline trimming cut 0 bases from V and 6 bases from J; bases unmatched to any gene: 16. CDR3 bases: TGTGCCTGGAGTGTATTCGCTTTTTCCTCGGACAGGGGGCTCAATGAGCAGTTCTTC. Translation: CAWSVFAFSSDRGLNEQFF. Using reference TRBV30 and TRBJ2-1 for the parts outside the CDR3, the full variable domain is SQTIHQWPATLVQPVGSPLSLECTVEGTSNPNLYWYRQAAGRGLQLLFYSVGIGQISSEVPQNLSASRPQDRQFILSSKKLLLSDSGFYLCAWSVFAFSSDRGLNEQFFGPGTRLTVL.

The V gene is TRBV7-9, the J gene TRBJ2-1, with a weak D call TRBD2 (6 bases). The CDR3 totals 10 residues. Trimming stripped 10 bases from V and 15 bases from J, with 16 bases between. Germline V gene data show CDR1 as SEHNR and CDR2 as FQNEAQ (reference sequence). The CDR3 nucleotides are TGTGCCACCCAAGGAGGGTCGCCGTTCTTC. It translates to CATQGGSPFF.

V gene TRBV20-1 combines with J gene TRBJ2-7, with TRBD2 matching over 7 bases. The CDR3 spans 17 residues. Germline-derived CDR1 and CDR2 are DFQATT and SNEGSKA (reference sequence). V was pared by 3 bases and J by 4 bases, with 18 bases of the junction left unmatched. CDR3 DNA: TGCAGTGCTAGCCCGCGGGAAGCGGGACGTCGGGCTTACGAGCAGTACTTC. The encoded protein is CSASPREAGRRAYEQYF.

The chain carries TRBV10-3 and TRBJ2-3, with D unresolved. Trimming removed 2 bases at V and 2 bases at J, with 5 bases between. CDR3 length equals 13 residues. From germline, CDR1 is ENHRY and CDR2 SYGVKD. The CDR3 sequence: CAISEENTDTQYF. In DNA, the CDR3 is TGTGCCATCAGTGAGGAGAACACAGATACGCAGTATTTT.

This clonotype was counted a few times. J is TRBJ1-3 and V is TRBV28; D perhaps matches TRBD1 (5 bases). This CDR3 is built from 17 residues. Germline loops: CDR1 MDHEN, CDR2 SYDVKM. Trimming shortened V by 2 bases and J by 0 bases, and 14 bases separated the two germline ends. This chain's CDR3 is CASSLTSWDVSGNTIYF. The CDR3 DNA reads TGTGCCAGCAGTTTAACATCATGGGACGTCTCTGGAAACACCATATATTTT. Full variable domain (outside the CDR3, taken from reference TRBV28 and TRBJ1-3): DVKVTQSSRYLVKRTGEKVFLECVQDMDHENMFWYRQDPGLGLRLIYFSYDVKMKEKGDIPEGYSVSREKKERFSLILESASTNQTSMYLCASSLTSWDVSGNTIYFGEGSWLTVV.

This clonotype was picked up a small number of times. The chain carries TRBV5-1 and TRBJ2-7, with D perhaps given as TRBD1 or TRBD2 (5 bases each). This CDR3 is built from 13 residues. V lost 4 bases and J lost 4, with 12 bases in between. The germline gives CDR1 SGHRS, CDR2 YFSETQ. The CDR3 nucleotides read TGCGCCAGCAGCCCGGGACCTGGGTACGAGCAGTACTTC. Translation gives CASSPGPGYEQYF.

The chain combines TRBV10-3 with TRBJ2-5, with D possibly matching TRBD2 (5 bases). Trimming pared 3 bases from V and 2 bases from J, leaving 13 bases between. Per the germline V gene, CDR1 is ENHRY and CDR2 is SYGVKD. The CDR3 has 15 amino acids. CDR3 bases: TGTGCCATCAGTGACCCTGCGAGCGGACAAGAGACCCAGTACTTC. Translating it yields CAISDPASGQETQYF.